The clone carrying this TCR beta chain was counted at least ten times. Antigen specificity is unknown. The germline gene is not matched at one end of the junction; a read error may be the cause. This sample was taken from a study of T cell repertoires in cytomegalovirus infection. In TCRdb, the reads were re-called with MiXCR into one record per CDR3 protein. The top ten clones hold roughly 14% of a sample with fewer than 900,000 distinct CDR3 sequences, 29% of them seen once. Per germline, CDR1 MNHNS and CDR2 SASEGT. The CDR3 runs 8 residues. Study-level results: The ex vivo response was dominated by HLA-C-restricted CMV-specific TCR beta clonotypes.

This chain joins TRBV6-1 and TRBJ1-1; no reliable D call. The sequenced sample was cultured CD8+ T cells from PBMCs, obtained from culture after CMV antigen stimulation. This sequence originates from a human donor in good health (CMV status not recorded). Some clones in this sample may be carry-over from other donors' samples. CDR3 amino acids: CASTEAFF. CDR3 DNA sequence: TGTGCCAGCACTGAAGCTTTCTTT.